These 32 T cell receptor beta chains share one sample of origin, sequenced in a study of cytomegalovirus exposure and HLA in healthy donors. Sequenced by immunoSEQ multiplex PCR; TCRdb stores in-frame clones only, minus some. The profile shows 35,000 to 40,000 clones, about 93% of them singletons. Source material: PBMCs. The receptor source for this set is a man aged 18 to 30 in good health and CMV-seronegative.

This clone was recorded a few times. The gene calls are TRBV6-1 and TRBJ1-2; 10 nucleotides match TRBD1. The CDR3 is 14 amino acids. The ends lost 8 bases at V and 5 bases at J; junction bases unmatched: 8. CDR1 MNHNS and CDR2 SASEGT come from the germline V gene. In nucleotides, the CDR3 is TGTGCCAGCTATTCCGGGACAGGGGAATATGGCTACACCTTC. This sequence encodes CASYSGTGEYGYTF.

The chain joins TRBV11-2 to TRBJ2-1; TRBD1 aligns across 9 bases. This CDR3 is built from 14 residues. Germline loops: CDR1 SGHAT, CDR2 FQNNGV. With V trimmed by 5 bases and J by 5 bases, 4 bases remained unmatched. The CDR3 DNA sequence: TGTGCCAGCAGCAGCCGACAGGGGGACAATGAGCAGTTCTTC. As protein: CASSSRQGDNEQFF.

This chain uses TRBV7-9 with TRBJ1-5, with a possible D match to TRBD1 (6 bases). Germline CDR1 reads SEHNR; CDR2 reads FQNEAQ (reference sequence). Deletions cut 2 bases from V and 5 bases from J, with 19 bases between. This CDR3 is built from 17 residues. The CDR3 sequence: CASSLSVGGGWDQPQHF. The DNA of the CDR3 is TGTGCCAGCAGCTTATCTGTGGGGGGGGGCTGGGATCAGCCCCAGCATTTT.

CDR3 loop: CASSPLASGSYNEQFF. CDR3 nucleotide sequence: TGTGCCAGCAGCCCCTTGGCTAGCGGGTCCTACAATGAGCAGTTCTTC. V and J are TRBV9 and TRBJ2-1; 8 bases are a match to TRBD2. Germline values: CDR1 SGDLS, CDR2 YYNGEE. V trimming: 4 bases; J trimming: 1 base; junction bases outside the gene matches: 7. The CDR3 extends over 16 amino acids.

This chain uses TRBV27 with TRBJ1-1; D call uncertain. Germline CDR1 and CDR2: MNHEY and SMNVEV (reference sequence). The CDR3 spans 10 residues. V was clipped by 8 bases and J by 4 bases, with 5 bases between them. CDR3 sequence reads: CASLPTEAFF. The CDR3 DNA reads as TGTGCCAGCCTCCCCACTGAAGCTTTCTTT.

The rearrangement links TRBV30 to TRBJ2-1; 9 nucleotides line up with TRBD2. Per germline, CDR1 GTSNPN and CDR2 SVGIG (reference sequence). The CDR3 totals 15 residues. Unmatched junction bases numbered 7, after V lost 0 bases and J lost 7 bases. As DNA, the CDR3 is TGTGCCTGGAGTGTACTTAGCGGGAGTATTAATGAGCAGTTCTTC. It specifies CAWSVLSGSINEQFF. The full variable domain, in which reference TRBV30 and TRBJ2-1 provide the parts outside the CDR3, is SQTIHQWPATLVQPVGSPLSLECTVEGTSNPNLYWYRQAAGRGLQLLFYSVGIGQISSEVPQNLSASRPQDRQFILSSKKLLLSDSGFYLCAWSVLSGSINEQFFGPGTRLTVL.

This clone was picked up one time. The V call is TRBV6-5, the J call TRBJ2-2; a weak D match, TRBD1 (5 bases). V was clipped by 2 bases and J by 7 bases, with 11 bases between them. The germline V gene has CDR1 MNHEY and CDR2 SVGAGI. The CDR3 length is 14 residues. Here the CDR3 reads CASSYGQGGGELFF. DNA of the CDR3: TGTGCCAGCAGTTACGGGCAGGGCGGCGGGGAGCTGTTTTTT.

This clone occurred a few times. The chain combines TRBV28 with TRBJ2-3; 7 bases agree with TRBD1. Germline CDR1 and CDR2: MDHEN and SYDVKM. The CDR3 has 15 residues. The junction had 7 bases not matched to a gene; V was cut back by 5 bases and J by 2 bases. CDR3 amino acids: CASSPGQTYTDTQYF. For the CDR3, the DNA is TGTGCCAGCAGTCCGGGACAGACCTACACAGATACGCAGTATTTT.

CDR3 DNA sequence: TGTGCCAGCAGCGTAGAGACAGGGGGCTCCTACAATGAGCAGTTCTTC. Residues: CASSVETGGSYNEQFF. The chain couples TRBV9 to TRBJ2-1; 9 nucleotides agree with TRBD1. Germline values: CDR1 SGDLS, CDR2 YYNGEE. CDR3 size: 16 residues. Trimming cost V 0 bases and J 0 bases; bases outside gene matches: 1.

V is TRBV7-6 and J is TRBJ2-7; possibly TRBD2 for D (5 bases). CDR3 size: 15 residues. Trimming stripped 2 bases from V and 2 bases from J, with 13 bases between. Germline-derived CDR1 and CDR2 are SGHVS and FNYEAQ. CDR3 nucleotide sequence: TGTGCCAGCAGCTTATTTGGAGGCCCCACCTACGAGCAGTACTTC. Translation: CASSLFGGPTYEQYF.

This chain joins TRBV30 and TRBJ2-1; D possibly corresponds to TRBD1 (6 bases). CDR1 is GTSNPN, CDR2 SVGIG, per germline (reference sequence). The CDR3 extends over 16 amino acids. V gave up 3 bases and J gave up 4 bases, with 19 bases separating them. This CDR3 reads CAWSQGGLDIYNEQFF. The CDR3 coding sequence is TGTGCCTGGAGCCAAGGGGGTCTAGATATATACAATGAGCAGTTCTTC.

The J gene is TRBJ1-5, the V gene TRBV28; a possible D gene is TRBD1 (5 bases). The CDR3 is 19 residues long. The V gene lost 5 bases and the J gene lost 3 bases, with 26 bases spanning the gap. The germline V gene has CDR1 MDHEN and CDR2 SYDVKM. The DNA for the CDR3 is TGTGCCAGCAGTAACAAGCCCGGGACTACGGGGGAGAACAATCAGCCCCAGCATTTT. The encoded protein is CASSNKPGTTGENNQPQHF.

The chain couples TRBV7-3 to TRBJ2-2, with TRBD1 identical over 7 bases. Per germline, CDR1 SGHTA and CDR2 FQGTGA. The trim removed 5 bases at V and 2 bases at J, leaving 2 bases unmatched. This CDR3 spans 14 amino acids. The CDR3 DNA sequence: TGTGCCAGCAGCCGACAGGGCAACACCGGGGAGCTGTTTTTT. As protein: CASSRQGNTGELFF.

The chain is built from TRBV9 and TRBJ1-5; possibly TRBD1 for D (6 bases). The CDR3 contains 17 residues. V was cut by 0 bases and J by 4 bases, with 17 bases left in between. Per the germline V gene, CDR1 is SGDLS and CDR2 is YYNGEE. CDR3 in amino acids: CASSVGRGDTGNQPQHF. The CDR3 region has the DNA TGTGCCAGCAGCGTAGGGCGGGGGGACACCGGGAATCAGCCCCAGCATTTT.

The chain combines TRBV7-2 with TRBJ2-2, with unresolved D. This CDR3 contains 15 residues. The V gene's germline CDR1 is SGHTA and CDR2 FQGNSA. V was shortened by 5 bases and J by 0 bases, with 10 bases between the two germline ends. Here the CDR3 reads CASSAGFTNTGELFF. The CDR3 DNA is TGTGCCAGCAGCGCAGGCTTTACGAACACCGGGGAGCTGTTTTTT.

This chain uses TRBV27 with TRBJ1-2; 9 bases are a match to TRBD1. J lost 8 bases, V lost 3 bases, and 13 bases had no gene match. Per the germline V gene, CDR1 is MNHEY and CDR2 is SMNVEV (reference sequence). The CDR3 sequence is 16 residues long. The CDR3 protein is CASSFRQRDRVEGYTF. DNA of the CDR3: TGTGCCAGCAGTTTTCGCCAGCGGGACAGGGTAGAGGGCTACACCTTC.

This clone was picked up one time. V and J are TRBV19 and TRBJ2-2; 10 positions match TRBD2. Germline V gene sequence: CDR1 LNHDA, CDR2 SQIVND (reference sequence). The V and J ends lost 6 bases and 1 base, in that order; junction bases with no gene match: 2. This CDR3 has 15 residues. CDR3 DNA: TGTGCCAGTAGCCCTAGCGGGGGGAACACCGGGGAGCTGTTTTTT. Translating gives CASSPSGGNTGELFF. Together with reference TRBV19 and TRBJ2-2, the CDR3 gives the full variable domain: DGGITQSPKYLFRKEGQNVTLSCEQNLNHDAMYWYRQDPGQGLRLIYYSQIVNDFQKGDIAEGYSVSREKKESFPLTVTSAQKNPTAFYLCASSPSGGNTGELFFGEGSRLTVL.

This chain joins TRBV7-2 and TRBJ2-2; TRBD2 agrees at 11 bases. The CDR3 totals 16 residues. J lost 6 bases, V lost 5 bases, and 8 bases had no gene match. Germline V gene data show CDR1 as SGHTA and CDR2 as FQGNSA. The CDR3 loop is CASSALLAGDAGELFF. As DNA, the CDR3 is TGTGCCAGCAGCGCCCTACTAGCGGGAGACGCCGGGGAGCTGTTTTTT.

The chain employs TRBV11-2 and TRBJ1-2; 8 nucleotides match TRBD1. The CDR3 totals 14 residues. CDR1 and CDR2 from the germline V gene are SGHAT and FQNNGV. V shed 6 bases and J 4 bases; nucleotides not matched to a gene: 7. This CDR3 is CASRRGQGAYGYTF. The CDR3 DNA follows: TGTGCCAGCAGGAGGGGTCAGGGGGCCTATGGCTACACCTTC.

This chain links TRBV6-5 with TRBJ1-2, with D maybe TRBD1 (5 bases). V was clipped by 5 bases and J by 4 bases, with 8 bases between them. The CDR3 spans 12 residues. CDR1 is MNHEY, CDR2 SVGAGI, per germline. The CDR3 region is CASSRGVYGYTF. CDR3 nucleotides: TGTGCCAGCAGTAGGGGCGTCTATGGCTACACCTTC.

The J gene is TRBJ1-6, the V gene TRBV7-8; no reliable D call. The germline gives CDR1 SGHVS, CDR2 FQNEAQ. V was trimmed by 3 bases and J by 7 bases, leaving 10 bases between them. There are 14 residues in the CDR3. CDR3 region: CASSFASPNSPLHF. The CDR3 DNA is TGTGCCAGCAGCTTTGCTAGCCCGAATTCACCCCTCCACTTT.

V and J are TRBV19 and TRBJ1-5; D is perhaps TRBD1 (5 bases). With 3 bases removed from V and 7 bases from J, the gap between germline ends came to 22 bases. Germline V gene data show CDR1 as LNHDA and CDR2 as SQIVND (reference sequence). The CDR3 has 17 amino acids. CDR3 sequence (DNA): TGTGCCAGTAGTATGTCCCAGGGTCCCCGTAAAAGGCAGCCCCAGCATTTT. It codes for CASSMSQGPRKRQPQHF.

The chain has TRBV11-3 and TRBJ2-1; 8 positions agree with TRBD1. V lost 5 bases to trimming and J lost 1 base; unmatched junction nucleotides: 7. Germline values: CDR1 SGHNT, CDR2 YENEEA. The CDR3 totals 16 residues. Here the CDR3 DNA reads TGTGCCAGCAGCCTCGGACAGGGAAGGTCCTACAATGAGCAGTTCTTC. Protein: CASSLGQGRSYNEQFF.

This sequence joins TRBV9 and TRBJ1-5; TRBD1 agrees at 9 bases. There are 16 residues in the CDR3. Trimming removed 3 bases from V and 6 bases from J; junction bases left unmatched: 10. CDR1 SGDLS and CDR2 YYNGEE come from the germline V gene. The CDR3 DNA reads TGTGCCAGCAGCGAGGGAACAGGGGGCGAGGGTCAGCCCCAGCATTTT. Its protein is CASSEGTGGEGQPQHF.

The rearrangement uses TRBV15 and TRBJ1-2, with 9 bases fitting TRBD1. CDR3 length: 16 residues. V shed 4 bases, J shed 0 bases, and the junction held 6 bases outside the gene matches. CDR1 and CDR2 (germline): LNHNV, YYDKDF (reference sequence). The CDR3 loop reads CATSTGTGPTNYGYTF. The CDR3 DNA follows: TGTGCCACCAGCACCGGGACAGGGCCGACTAACTATGGCTACACCTTC.

This rearrangement joins TRBV27 to TRBJ2-1; 7 bases map to TRBD2. Germline CDR1 reads MNHEY; CDR2 reads SMNVEV (reference sequence). The CDR3 contains 15 residues. J was trimmed by 4 bases and V by 8 bases; bases with no gene match: 11. The CDR3 region has the DNA TGTGCCAGCGGTCCCGGGACTACACTTTACAATGAGCAGTTCTTC. Protein sequence: CASGPGTTLYNEQFF.

The chain uses TRBV28 and TRBJ1-2; D perhaps matches TRBD1 (6 bases). This CDR3 contains 13 residues. CDR1 and CDR2 from the germline V gene are MDHEN and SYDVKM. V lost 7 bases, J lost 6 bases, and 15 bases lay in between. The CDR3 sequence is CASTTGPVDGYTF. The CDR3 DNA sequence: TGTGCCAGCACCACAGGGCCAGTAGATGGCTACACCTTC.

V gene TRBV11-2 combines with J gene TRBJ2-5; D ambiguous. V was cut by 2 bases and J by 5 bases, with 9 bases left in between. The CDR3 is 13 amino acids. CDR1 and CDR2 (germline): SGHAT, FQNNGV. The CDR3 nucleotides are TGTGCCAGCAGCTTATCCTCTCGGGAGACCCAGTACTTC. Translated, it gives CASSLSSRETQYF.

V usage is TRBV2 and J usage is TRBJ1-2; 11 positions match TRBD1. V trimming: 6 bases; J trimming: 7 bases; junction bases outside the gene matches: 4. The CDR3 is made up of 13 amino acids. CDR1 is SNHLY, CDR2 FYNNEI, per germline. CDR3 loop: CASRGQGVVGYTF. Written as DNA, the CDR3 is TGTGCCAGCAGGGGACAGGGGGTGGTTGGCTACACCTTC. Full variable domain (rest looked up from reference TRBV2 and TRBJ1-2): EPEVTQTPSHQVTQMGQEVILRCVPISNHLYFYWYRQILGQKVEFLVSFYNNEISEKSEIFDDQFSVERPDGSNFTLKIRSTKLEDSAMYFCASRGQGVVGYTFGSGTRLTVV.

The V gene is TRBV30, the J gene TRBJ1-2; weak D call: TRBD1 (5 bases). Trimming took off 1 base at V and 5 bases at J, with 8 bases between the two ends. The CDR3 consists of 12 residues. The germline CDR1 and CDR2 sequences are GTSNPN and SVGIG (reference sequence). CDR3 region: CAWSGGPYGYTF. CDR3 in DNA: TGTGCCTGGAGTGGGGGCCCTTATGGCTACACCTTC.

This sequence joins TRBV18 and TRBJ1-1; maybe TRBD1 (6 bases). The germline CDR1 and CDR2 sequences are KGHSH and LQKENI. The V gene lost 3 bases and the J gene lost 7 bases, with 18 bases spanning the gap. The CDR3 consists of 15 residues. The CDR3 is CASSPPTGHTLEAFF. The CDR3 DNA reads TGTGCCAGCTCACCCCCTACAGGGCACACTCTTGAAGCTTTCTTT.

The chain links TRBV19 to TRBJ1-1; D may be TRBD1 (6 bases). The CDR3 spans 14 residues. Germline CDR1 and CDR2: LNHDA and SQIVND (reference sequence). V gave up 2 bases and J gave up 0 bases, with 7 bases separating them. Here the CDR3 reads CASSIQGMNTEAFF. The DNA of the CDR3 is TGTGCCAGTAGTATACAGGGGATGAACACTGAAGCTTTCTTT.